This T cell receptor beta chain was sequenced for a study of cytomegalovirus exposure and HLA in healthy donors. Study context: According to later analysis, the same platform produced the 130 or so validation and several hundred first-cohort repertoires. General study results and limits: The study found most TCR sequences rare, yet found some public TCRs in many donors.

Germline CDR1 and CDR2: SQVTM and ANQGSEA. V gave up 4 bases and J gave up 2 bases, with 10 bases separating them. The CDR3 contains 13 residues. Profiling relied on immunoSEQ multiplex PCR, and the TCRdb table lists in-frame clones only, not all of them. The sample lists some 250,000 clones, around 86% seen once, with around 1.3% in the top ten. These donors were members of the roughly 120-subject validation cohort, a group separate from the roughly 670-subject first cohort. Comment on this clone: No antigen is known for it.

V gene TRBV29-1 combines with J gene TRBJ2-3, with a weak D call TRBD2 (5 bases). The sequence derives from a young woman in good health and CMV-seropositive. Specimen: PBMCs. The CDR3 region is CSVVRESTDTQYF. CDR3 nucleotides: TGCAGCGTTGTAAGGGAGTCCACAGATACGCAGTATTTT.